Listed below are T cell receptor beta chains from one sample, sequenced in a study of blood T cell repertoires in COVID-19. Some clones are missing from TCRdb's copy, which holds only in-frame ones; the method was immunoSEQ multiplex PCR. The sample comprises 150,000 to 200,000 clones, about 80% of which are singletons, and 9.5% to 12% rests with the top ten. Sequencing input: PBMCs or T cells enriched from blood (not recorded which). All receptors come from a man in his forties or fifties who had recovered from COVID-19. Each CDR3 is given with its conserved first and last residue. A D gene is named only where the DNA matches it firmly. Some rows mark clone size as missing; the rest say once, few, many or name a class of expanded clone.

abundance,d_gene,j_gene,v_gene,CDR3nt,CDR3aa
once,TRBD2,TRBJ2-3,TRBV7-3,TGTGCCAGCAGCGGACTAGCAGCAGATACGCAGTATTTT,CASSGLAADTQYF
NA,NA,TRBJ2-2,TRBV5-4,TGTGCCAGCAGGACAGAGAGGATCGGGGAGCTGTTTTTT,CASRTERIGELFF
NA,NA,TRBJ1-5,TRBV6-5,TGTGCCAGCAGTTACTCGGGAGAGTATCAGCCCCAGCATTTT,CASSYSGEYQPQHF
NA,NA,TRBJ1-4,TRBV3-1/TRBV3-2,TGTGCCAGCAGCCGAGGTAGAGCTAATGAAAAACTGTTTTTT,CASSRGRANEKLFF
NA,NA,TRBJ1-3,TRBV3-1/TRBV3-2,TGTGCCAGCAGCTTGAGCGTCTCTGGAAACACCATATATTTT,CASSLSVSGNTIYF
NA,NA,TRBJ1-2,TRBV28,TGTGCCAGCGTCCGTAGGGGGGGGAGTGGCTACACCTTC,CASVRRGGSGYTF
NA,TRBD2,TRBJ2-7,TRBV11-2,TGTGCCAGCAGTCCAACTAGCGGGGGCGATTACGAGCAGTACTTC,CASSPTSGGDYEQYF
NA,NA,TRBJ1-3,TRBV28,TGTGCCAGTCATACGGTCGAGTCTGGAAACACCATATATTTT,CASHTVESGNTIYF
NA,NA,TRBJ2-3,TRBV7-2,TGTGCCAGCAGCTTAGACCGGGTTACAGATACGCAGTATTTT,CASSLDRVTDTQYF
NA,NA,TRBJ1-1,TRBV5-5,TGTGCCAGCAGGACCAGGGAGGAAAGCACTGAAGCTTTCTTT,CASRTREESTEAFF
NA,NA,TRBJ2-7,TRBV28,TGTGCCAGCAGTTTAAACAGGGACTACGAGCAGTACTTC,CASSLNRDYEQYF
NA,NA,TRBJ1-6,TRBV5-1,TGCGCCAGCAGCTTATGGGAGCGAAATTCACCCCTCCACTTT,CASSLWERNSPLHF
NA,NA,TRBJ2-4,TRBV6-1,TGTGCCAGCAGTGAAATGGGACAAATAGCCAAAAACATTCAGTACTTC,CASSEMGQIAKNIQYF
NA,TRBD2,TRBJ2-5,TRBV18,TGTGCCAGCTCTCGACTAGCGGGCAAAGAGACCCAGTACTTC,CASSRLAGKETQYF
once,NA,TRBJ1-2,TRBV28,TGTGCCAGCACTAGTGGACAGAGAGGCTACACCTTC,CASTSGQRGYTF
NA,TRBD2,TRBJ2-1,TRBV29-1,TGCAGCGTCCATCTATTGACTAGCGGGATCACCAATGAGCAGTTCTTC,CSVHLLTSGITNEQFF
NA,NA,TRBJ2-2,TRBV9,TGTGCCAGCAGCGTAGAAAATGCCAGGGCCACCGGGGAGCTGTTTTTT,CASSVENARATGELFF
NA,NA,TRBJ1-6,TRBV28,TGTGCCAGCAGTTTCCCCGGACAGAGTAATTCACCCCTCCACTTT,CASSFPGQSNSPLHF
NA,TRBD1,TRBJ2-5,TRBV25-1,TGTGCCAGCAGTCAAGACAGGGTCCAAGAGACCCAGTACTTC,CASSQDRVQETQYF
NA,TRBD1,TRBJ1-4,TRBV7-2,TGTGCCAGCAGTAACGCAGGGGACAGGAACGAAAAACTGTTTTTT,CASSNAGDRNEKLFF
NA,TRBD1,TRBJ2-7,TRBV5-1,TGCGCCAGCAGCTTCATTCCGGGACAGACCACCTACGAGCAGTACTTC,CASSFIPGQTTYEQYF
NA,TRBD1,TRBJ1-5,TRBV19,TGTGCCAGTAGTCGGGGGACAGGGCCGTATAGCAATCAGCCCCAGCATTTT,CASSRGTGPYSNQPQHF
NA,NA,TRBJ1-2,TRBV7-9,TGTGCCAGCAGCTCGGACAGCTCTAACTATGGCTACACCTTC,CASSSDSSNYGYTF
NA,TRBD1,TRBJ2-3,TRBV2,TGTGCCAGCAGAGCCGGGACAGGCACAGATACGCAGTATTTT,CASRAGTGTDTQYF
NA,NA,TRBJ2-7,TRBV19,TGTGCCAGTAGTATCACTGGGGGCGGCTACGAGCAGTACTTC,CASSITGGGYEQYF
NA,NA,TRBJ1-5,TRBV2,TGTGCCAGCAGTGCGACAGGTCGTCAGCCCCAGCATTTT,CASSATGRQPQHF
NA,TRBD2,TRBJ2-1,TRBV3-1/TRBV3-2,TGTGCCAGCAGTAAGGCGGGGGGGATTTACAATGAGCAGTTCTTC,CASSKAGGIYNEQFF
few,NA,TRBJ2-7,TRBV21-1,TGTGCCAGCAGCAAACGGGTTTTTCGGGGACAGGGATCCTACGAGCAGTACTTC,CASSKRVFRGQGSYEQYF
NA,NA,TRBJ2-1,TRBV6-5,TGTGCCAGCAGTTCGACGCTCCACTACTACGGCTATGAGCAGTTCTTC,CASSSTLHYYGYEQFF
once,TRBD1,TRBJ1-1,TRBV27,TGTGCCAGCAGTCCTCACTGGCAGGGGGCGCGTATCACTGAAGCTTTCTTT,CASSPHWQGARITEAFF
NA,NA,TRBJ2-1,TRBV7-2,TGTGCCAGCAGCAAGGGACTTAAGGAGGAGCAGTTCTTC,CASSKGLKEEQFF